A single sample gave rise to the 23 T cell receptor beta chains below, sequenced in a study of CD8+ T cells in alopecia areata. cDNA reverse transcribed from extracted RNA served as the sequencing template. Libraries were prepared by immunoSEQ multiplex PCR; TCRdb keeps only in-frame clonotypes and omits some of them. The sample contains about 120,000 clones, none of them singletons. Material for sequencing was lesional skin. The origin of the receptors is a C3H/HeJ mouse with alopecia areata. MHC haplotype here: H2-k.

This clone was recorded many times. Gene names are mouse gene names. The DNA ends 4 residues before the CDR3 does, and the rest of the CDR3 is filled in from the germline J gene. This chain connects TRBV13-3 to TRBJ1-4; perhaps TRBD1 as D (5 bases). The CDR3 is 15 residues long. V shed 5 bases and J shed 3 bases, with 14 bases lying between them. Per the germline V gene, CDR1 is NNHDY and CDR2 is SYVADS. The CDR3: CASSPLGTPNERLFF. CDR3 DNA (partial): TGTGCCAGCAGCCCCCTCGGGACTCCCAACGAA.

This clone was seen a handful of times. Gene names and germline refer to mouse. The covered CDR3 bases are TGCACCTGCAGTGGGAGGGGGGGGGACTAT. This gives the protein CTCSGRGGDY. The full CDR3 reads CTCSGRGGDYEQYF. The chain couples TRBV1 to TRBJ2-7; the D gene is possibly TRBD2 (7 bases). The CDR3 is cut off 4 residues early in the read; its end comes from the germline J gene. In germline, CDR1 is NSQYPW, CDR2 LRSPGD (reference sequence). Trimming took off 4 bases at V and 3 bases at J, with 13 bases between the two ends. The CDR3 runs to 14 residues.

This clone was found a few times. Gene and germline names: mouse. The read falls 4 residues short of the CDR3 end, and the missing part is taken from the germline J gene. The rearrangement joins TRBV1 to TRBJ1-1; D is perhaps TRBD1 (6 bases). In germline, CDR1 is NSQYPW, CDR2 LRSPGD (reference sequence). V was trimmed by 1 base and J by 1 base, leaving 10 bases between them. This CDR3 is built from 15 residues. The sequenced CDR3 bases are TGCACCTGCAGTGCAGCCCGGACAGAAAACACA. Translating gives CTCSAARTENT. The whole CDR3 region reads CTCSAARTENTEVFF.

This clone was found a few times. The genes and germline here are from mouse. The sequence runs out 4 residues before the end of the CDR3; the remainder is reconstructed from the germline J gene. The rearrangement joins TRBV19 to TRBJ2-1; 8 positions agree with TRBD1. CDR1 is FNHDT and CDR2 is SITEND in the germline V gene (reference sequence). The CDR3 has 16 residues. V dropped 0 bases and J dropped 1; count of bases not matched to a gene: 3. The CDR3: CASSIDRTGNYAEQFF. Partial CDR3 DNA: TGTGCCAGCAGTATAGACAGGACAGGGAACTATGCT. The variable domain in full, completed from reference TRBV19 and TRBJ2-1, reads GGIITQTPKFLIGQEGQKLTLKCQQNFNHDTMYWYRQDSGKGLRLIYYSITENDLQKGDLSEGYDASREKKSSFSLTVTSAQKNEMAVFLCASSIDRTGNYAEQFFGPGTRLTVL.

A remark on this clone: Genes here carry mouse names. The read comes to an end 4 residues before the CDR3 does, leaving the germline J gene to fill in the end. The chain employs TRBV16 and TRBJ2-7, with 10 bases lining up with TRBD1. CDR1 is SGHSA and CDR2 is FRNQAP in the germline V gene. The CDR3 is 15 amino acids. CDR3 DNA (partial): TGTGCAAGCAGCTTAGAGGGACAGGGGTTATAT. This gives the protein CASSLEGQGLY. The whole CDR3 protein is CASSLEGQGLYEQYF.

This clone appeared many times. Any gene name here is a mouse gene name. The read terminates 4 residues before the CDR3 end, so the remaining end is supplied by the germline J gene. J is TRBJ2-7 and V is TRBV13-3; D is ambiguous. Germline V gene data show CDR1 as NNHDY and CDR2 as SYVADS. The CDR3 is 15 amino acids. Trimming removed 0 bases at V and 0 bases at J, with 10 bases between. The CDR3 protein is CASSDGGWSSYEQYF. The part of the CDR3 DNA that was read is TGTGCCAGCAGTGATGGTGGGTGGAGCTCCTAT.

As for this clone: Gene names denote mouse genes. Read coverage stops 4 residues before the CDR3 terminus; the germline J gene supplies the remainder. This rearrangement joins TRBV19 to TRBJ2-3; D possibly corresponds to TRBD2 (6 bases). CDR3 size: 16 residues. Trimming stripped 2 bases from V and 2 bases from J, with 15 bases between. CDR1 is FNHDT and CDR2 is SITEND in the germline V gene (reference sequence). CDR3 in amino acids: CASSMVGEGYAETLYF. The covered CDR3 bases are TGTGCCAGCAGTATGGTGGGGGAGGGGTATGCAGAA.

A few counts support this clone. Genes and germline come from the mouse. CDR3 protein: CASRRQGVSNERLFF. CDR3 bases read: TGTGCCAGCAGAAGACAGGGCGTTTCCAACGAA. The chain carries TRBV13-3 and TRBJ1-4; 7 bases align to TRBD1. The read ends 4 residues shy of where the CDR3 ends; the end is completed using the germline J gene. Germline V gene sequence: CDR1 NNHDY, CDR2 SYVADS. CDR3 size: 15 residues. Unmatched junction bases numbered 4, after V lost 5 bases and J lost 0 bases.

This clone has a count of ten or more. Gene names and germline match the mouse. The sequence runs out 4 residues before the end of the CDR3; the remainder is reconstructed from the germline J gene. The V gene is TRBV1, the J gene TRBJ2-7, with D perhaps matching TRBD2 (7 bases). Germline V CDR1 and CDR2: NSQYPW, LRSPGD (reference sequence). The CDR3 is made up of 15 amino acids. V was cut by 1 base and J by 2 bases, with 12 bases left in between. Partial CDR3 DNA: TGCACCTGCAGTGCAGTGAGGGGGGGTCCCTAT. This translates into CTCSAVRGGPY. The CDR3 in full is CTCSAVRGGPYEQYF.

The table lists this clone with many counts. Gene names and germline refer to mouse. Read sequence stops 4 residues before the CDR3 end, and the germline J gene provides the missing end. The chain combines TRBV13-3 with TRBJ2-7; a weak D match, TRBD2 (7 bases). Germline V CDR1 and CDR2: NNHDY, SYVADS. The CDR3 sequence is 14 residues long. V dropped 2 bases and J dropped 2 bases, with 11 bases sitting between them. The CDR3 DNA, read in part, is TGTGCCAGCAGTGAAGGGGGGGGAACCTAT. It specifies CASSEGGGTY. The whole CDR3 reads CASSEGGGTYEQYF.

In this sample, this clone turned up a few times. The gene names given are mouse names. The read stops 4 residues short of the end of the CDR3; the missing end is completed from the germline J gene. The chain carries TRBV13-2 and TRBJ2-2; 10 bases map to TRBD2. Germline V gene sequence: CDR1 NNHNN, CDR2 SYGAGS (reference sequence). V trimming: 3 bases; J trimming: 0 bases; junction bases outside the gene matches: 2. This CDR3 spans 16 amino acids. The covered CDR3 bases are TGTGCCAGCGGTGGACTGGGGGGAGCAAACACCGGG. Encoded protein: CASGGLGGANTG. The whole CDR3 sequence reads CASGGLGGANTGQLYF.

Note on this clone: Mouse gene names and germline throughout. The read is 4 residues too short to cover the CDR3 end, so that end is filled in from the germline J gene. The rearrangement uses TRBV13-3 and TRBJ1-4, with a possible D match to TRBD1 (6 bases). V was pared by 1 base and J by 6 bases, with 13 bases between. The CDR3 covers 15 residues. Looked up from germline, CDR1 is NNHDY and CDR2 is SYVADS. CDR3 DNA, as far as it was read: TGTGCCAGCAGTGATACCACAGGGTGGGACGAA. Amino acid sequence: CASSDTTGWDE. The whole CDR3 sequence is CASSDTTGWDERLFF.

About this clone itself: Germline and genes here are mouse. Sequencing ends 4 residues short of the CDR3 end; the germline J gene provides the rest. The rearrangement joins TRBV19 to TRBJ2-1, with no clear D. V was clipped by 1 base and J by 3 bases, with 5 bases between them. The CDR3 spans 13 residues. Germline CDR1 is FNHDT and CDR2 is SITEND (reference sequence). The covered CDR3 bases are TGTGCCAGCAGTATAAAACTCTATGCT. Encoded protein: CASSIKLYA. From start to end, the CDR3 is CASSIKLYAEQFF.

This clone has only a few counts. The listed genes are named as in mouse. The read stops 4 residues short of the end of the CDR3; the missing end is completed from the germline J gene. This chain uses TRBV19 with TRBJ2-2; 7 bases fit TRBD1. This CDR3 spans 14 amino acids. Germline V gene data show CDR1 as FNHDT and CDR2 as SITEND (reference sequence). The ends lost 4 bases at V and 4 bases at J; junction bases unmatched: 4. The CDR3 here is CASSQDRATGQLYF. CDR3 DNA (partial): TGTGCCAGCAGTCAAGACAGGGCCACCGGG.

In the case of this clone: Each gene name is a mouse one. The read ends 4 residues shy of where the CDR3 ends; the end is completed using the germline J gene. The rearrangement joins TRBV13-3 to TRBJ2-4, with 13 bases identical to TRBD2. Germline V gene lookup returns CDR1 NNHDY and CDR2 SYVADS. This CDR3 spans 15 amino acids. This chain's CDR3 is CASSADWGGANTLYF. The covered CDR3 bases are TGTGCCAGCAGTGCGGACTGGGGGGGCGCAAAC.

This clone was observed at least ten times. There is a difference at residue 12 between the TCRdb protein and the DNA translation, so the protein given here was translated from the DNA. Genes and germline come from the mouse. Sequencing ends 3 residues short of the CDR3 end; the germline J gene provides the rest. V usage is TRBV13-3 and J usage is TRBJ1-3; TRBD1 might be the D (6 bases). V was shortened by 2 bases and J by 2 bases, with 11 bases between the two germline ends. Germline V CDR1 and CDR2: NNHDY, SYVADS. This CDR3 comprises 15 residues. The CDR3 spells CASSEPGAPGNTLYF. The CDR3 bases that were read are TGTGCCAGCAGTGAGCCAGGGGCTCCTGGAAATACG.

As to this clone: All gene names here are mouse names. CDR3 DNA, as far as it was read: TGCACCTGCAGTGCAGATCTGAGGGTGACTTCCAACGAA. Amino acids: CTCSADLRVTSNE. The CDR3, in full, reads CTCSADLRVTSNERLFF. The chain recombines TRBV1 with TRBJ1-4; D not certain. The CDR3 end is not reached by the read, which stops 4 residues before it; the germline J gene fills it in. From germline, CDR1 is NSQYPW and CDR2 LRSPGD (reference sequence). Trimming shortened V by 0 bases and J by 1 base, and 12 bases separated the two germline ends. The CDR3 length is 17 residues. Full variable domain (missing parts from reference TRBV1 and TRBJ1-4): VTLLEQNPRWRLVPRGQAVNLRCILKNSQYPWMSWYQQDLQKQLQWLFTLRSPGDKEVKSLPGADYLATRVTDTELRLQVANMSQGRTLYCTCSADLRVTSNERLFFGHGTKLSVL.

Concerning this clone itself: Gene names refer to mouse genes. Read coverage stops 4 residues before the CDR3 terminus; the germline J gene supplies the remainder. The chain couples TRBV14 to TRBJ2-5, with 7 bases aligning to TRBD1. Germline CDR1 reads SGHDT; CDR2 reads FRDEAV. CDR3 size: 14 residues. The V gene end was trimmed by 4 bases and the J gene end by 3 bases; junction bases not matched to a gene: 5. The CDR3 sequence is CASSPGTAQDTQYF. The DNA read from the CDR3 is TGTGCCAGCAGTCCCGGGACAGCACAAGAC. The full variable domain, its missing parts supplied by reference TRBV14 and TRBJ2-5, is EAGVTQSPRYAVLQEGQAVSFWCDPISGHDTLYWYQQPRDQGPQLLVYFRDEAVIDNSQLPSDRFSAVRPKGTNSTLKIQSAKQGDTATYLCASSPGTAQDTQYFGPGTRLLVL.

In regard to this clone: Genes and germline come from the mouse. The CDR3 end lies 4 residues beyond the end of the read and is filled in from the germline J gene. The genes are TRBV13-3 and TRBJ1-1, with a tentative D call TRBD1 (6 bases). Per the germline V gene, CDR1 is NNHDY and CDR2 is SYVADS. The CDR3 loop spans 12 amino acids. CDR3 in amino acids: CASSRGHTEVFF. The part of the CDR3 DNA that was read is TGTGCCAGCAGTAGGGGACATACA.

This clone was found a few times. Any gene name here is a mouse gene name. Read data end 4 residues before the CDR3 end; the end is taken from the germline J gene. The chain recombines TRBV13-1 with TRBJ2-4, with TRBD1 identical over 7 bases. CDR1 and CDR2 (germline): NSHNY, SYGAGN. The V gene end was trimmed by 3 bases and the J gene end by 0 bases; junction bases not matched to a gene: 4. The CDR3 runs 15 residues. This CDR3 reads CASSAQGDSQNTLYF. CDR3 DNA, as far as it was read: TGTGCCAGCAGTGCCCAGGGGGATAGTCAAAAC.

To note about this clone: Mouse gene names and germline throughout. The DNA ends 4 residues before the CDR3 does, and the rest of the CDR3 is filled in from the germline J gene. The V gene is TRBV13-2, the J gene TRBJ2-4; a possible D gene is TRBD1 (6 bases). Germline V gene lookup returns CDR1 NNHNN and CDR2 SYGAGS (reference sequence). V lost 0 bases and J 0 bases, leaving 8 bases between the germline ends. CDR3 length: 15 amino acids. The CDR3 bases that were read are TGTGCCAGCGGTGATGCCGGGACAAGTCAAAAC. Encoded protein: CASGDAGTSQN. The entire CDR3 protein is CASGDAGTSQNTLYF.

Comment on this clone: Here the gene names and germline are mouse. Read coverage stops 4 residues before the CDR3 terminus; the germline J gene supplies the remainder. The gene calls are TRBV13-1 and TRBJ2-1; 10 bases align to TRBD2. The CDR3 consists of 15 residues. The germline V gene has CDR1 NSHNY and CDR2 SYGAGN. Trimming at V came to 5 bases and at J to 2 bases, leaving 4 bases not matched to a gene. The CDR3 bases that were read are TGTGCCAGCAGCCCACTGGGGGGGGACTATGCT. As protein: CASSPLGGDYA. The whole CDR3 reads CASSPLGGDYAEQFF.

As to this clone: Mouse germline and gene names are used. The CDR3 end is not reached by the read, which stops 4 residues before it; the germline J gene fills it in. Other DNA sequences in this specimen translate into the identical CDR3. The chain carries TRBV1 and TRBJ2-7; D perhaps matches TRBD2 (6 bases). From germline, CDR1 is NSQYPW and CDR2 LRSPGD (reference sequence). The CDR3 is 14 amino acids. The DNA read from the CDR3 is TGCACCTGCAGTGCAGATTGGGGGATTTAT. Its protein product is CTCSADWGIY. The CDR3, in full, reads CTCSADWGIYEQYF.